These T cell receptor beta chains were read from a single sample in a study of sequential checkpoint blockade in melanoma. Sequencing used immunoSEQ multiplex PCR; TCRdb keeps in-frame clones, though not all of them. The table lists 10,000 to 11,000 clones, 55% to 70% of them singletons. Here the sequenced sample was CD8+ T cells sorted from blood (inferred from file names), taken from a patient given nivolumab and ipilimumab in sequence. These receptors originate from a human donor with melanoma. Each CDR3 is given with its conserved first and last residue. D genes are given only for firm matches. Size tells how often a clone was seen (once, few, many) or the class of an expanded clone, and some rows leave it out.

>TRBJ2-7|TRBV7-3|TRBD2|NA
CASSLDPRLAVASEQYF
TGTGCCAGCAGCTTAGATCCCCGACTAGCGGTTGCTTCCGAGCAGTACTTC
>TRBJ1-5|TRBV4-3|TRBD1|NA
CASSQDGQGWQPQHF
TGCGCCAGCAGCCAAGACGGACAGGGATGGCAGCCCCAGCATTTT
>TRBJ2-1|TRBV6-5|TRBD2|NA
CASTEGLAGSHEQFF
TGTGCCAGCACCGAAGGACTAGCGGGGAGCCATGAGCAGTTCTTC
>TRBJ1-1|TRBV6-5|TRBD1|NA
CATREDRGRNTEAFF
TGTGCCACCAGAGAGGACAGGGGACGGAACACTGAAGCTTTCTTT
>TRBJ2-1|TRBV7-3|TRBD2|NA
CASSRLAGGPGPEQFF
TGTGCCAGCAGCCGACTAGCGGGAGGTCCAGGACCTGAGCAGTTCTTC
>TRBJ2-7|TRBV4-3|NA|NA
CASSQDGGLAEQQYF
TGCGCCAGCAGCCAAGACGGGGGGCTAGCGGAACAGCAGTACTTC
>TRBJ1-2|TRBV9|NA|NA
CASSVVGDNYGYTF
TGTGCCAGCAGCGTAGTTGGAGATAACTATGGCTACACCTTC
>TRBJ2-7|TRBV11-3|NA|NA
CASSAGSSYEQYF
TGTGCCAGCAGCGCCGGGTCCTCCTACGAGCAGTACTTC
>TRBJ2-7|TRBV9|NA|NA
CASSVADSPYEQYF
TGTGCCAGCAGCGTCGCGGACAGCCCCTACGAGCAGTACTTC
>TRBJ2-7|TRBV13|TRBD1|many
CASSPDGTGAYEQYF
TGTGCCAGCAGCCCCGACGGGACAGGGGCCTACGAGCAGTACTTC
>TRBJ2-1|TRBV28|NA|NA
CASTPRRWPYNEQFF
TGTGCCAGCACCCCCAGGAGGTGGCCCTACAATGAGCAGTTCTTC
>TRBJ2-3|TRBV19|NA|once
CASSTRGSSTDTQYF
TGTGCCAGTAGCACTAGAGGGTCTTCCACAGATACGCAGTATTTT
>TRBJ2-5|TRBV30|NA|NA
CAWSALGETQYF
TGTGCCTGGAGTGCACTTGGAGAGACCCAGTACTTC
>TRBJ1-1|TRBV6-6|NA|few
CASSSFRVAEAFF
TGTGCCAGCAGTTCATTCCGGGTGGCTGAAGCTTTCTTT
>TRBJ2-7|TRBV5-6|TRBD2|few
CASSLRTSEQYF
TGTGCCAGCAGCTTGAGGACTAGCGAGCAGTACTTC
>TRBJ1-2|TRBV5-6|NA|NA
CASSSDREPDYGYTF
TGTGCCAGCAGTTCCGACAGAGAGCCTGACTATGGCTACACCTTC
>TRBJ2-7|TRBV28|TRBD2|NA
CASSSRLAGISYEQYF
TGTGCCAGCAGTTCTCGTCTAGCGGGCATCTCCTACGAGCAGTACTTC